Listed here is a single T cell receptor (beta chain). The CDR3 has 15 residues. Germline values: CDR1 LGHNA, CDR2 YSLEER. Trimming removed 1 base from V and 14 bases from J; junction bases left unmatched: 12. The data were taken from a study of blood T cell repertoires in COVID-19. The wider study: Some COVID-19 samples were acute and others convalescent; all came from the United States, Italy and Spain. Nucleic acid was either cDNA or gDNA, and it came from T cells, B-cell-depleted T cells, or PBMCs.

Authors' analysis steps: Researchers report that nucleated cell counts were estimated from reference gene primer amplification. Libraries were prepared by immunoSEQ multiplex PCR; TCRdb keeps only in-frame clonotypes and omits some of them. V and J calls and clone size are as listed in that table; D and trimming were resolved from the DNA. In the table there are 150,000 to 200,000 clones, 75% to 95% of which are singletons. The chain recombines TRBV4-3 with TRBJ2-1; 9 bases are shared with TRBD1. The material sequenced was peripheral blood. The receptor was isolated from a man aged 50 to 59 with acute or convalescent COVID-19. The CDR3 nucleotides read TGCGCCAGCAGCCAAGGATATGACAGGGGGGGCCGAAAGTTCTTC. It encodes CASSQGYDRGGRKFF.